This T cell receptor beta chain was obtained from a study of OX40 agonist ivuxolimab in advanced cancers. Study at large: Patients enrolled in dose escalation were diagnosed with hepatocellular carcinoma, melanoma, renal cell or head and neck cancer. At around 83% male, the cohort had a mean age of about 55 years, ranging from roughly 23 to 80.

The sample holds a few counts of this clone. Sampling times: baseline, cycle 4 day 1, cycle 7 day 1. Germline-derived CDR1 and CDR2 are SNHLY and FYNNEI. Trimming removed 6 bases from V and 3 bases from J, with 15 bases in between. The CDR3 sequence is 14 residues long. Profiling relied on immunoSEQ multiplex PCR, and the TCRdb table lists in-frame clones only, not all of them. Found here are tens of thousands of clones, about 80% of them singletons; the top ten hold 0.65% to 0.85%. This TCR was recovered from an adult with an advanced solid tumor such as melanoma, head and neck, liver or kidney cancer. This sequence joins TRBV2 and TRBJ2-7, with D perhaps being TRBD1 or TRBD2 (6 bases each). Sequenced here: CD4+ or CD8+ T cells sorted from blood, sampled in a trial of the OX40 agonist ivuxolimab. The CDR3 region has the DNA TGTGCCAGCAGCCAGAACGGGGGCATCTACGAGCAGTACTTC. It encodes CASSQNGGIYEQYF. Together with reference TRBV2 and TRBJ2-7, the CDR3 gives the full variable domain: EPEVTQTPSHQVTQMGQEVILRCVPISNHLYFYWYRQILGQKVEFLVSFYNNEISEKSEIFDDQFSVERPDGSNFTLKIRSTKLEDSAMYFCASSQNGGIYEQYFGPGTRLTVT.